A single sample is the source of the 10 T cell receptor beta chains below, sequenced in a study of T cell responses to AZD1222 COVID-19 vaccine. TCRdb keeps only in-frame clones here, not all; method: immunoSEQ multiplex PCR. This table has some 150,000 clones, around 94% appearing once. The sequencing here drew on peripheral blood, taken on day 0 of AZD1222 vaccination. The receptors shown here come from an adult in good health.

V and J are TRBV7-6 and TRBJ2-1; no clear D. This CDR3 region has 17 residues. Trimming left V 1 base short and J 4 bases short, with 17 bases between. Germline CDR1 and CDR2: SGHVS and FNYEAQ. CDR3 bases: TGTGCCAGCAGCTTAGACTCAGCAAGGAGTGAATACAATGAGCAGTTCTTC. It translates to CASSLDSARSEYNEQFF.

V and J are TRBV4-1 and TRBJ1-2, with D perhaps matching TRBD1 (5 bases). Looked up from germline, CDR1 is MGHRA and CDR2 is YSYEKL. Trimming removed 4 bases at V and 1 base at J, with 10 bases between. CDR3 length: 14 residues. This chain's CDR3 is CASSPGTYNYGYTF. CDR3 in DNA: TGCGCCAGCAGCCCCGGGACCTATAACTATGGCTACACCTTC.

The rearrangement uses TRBV10-3 and TRBJ2-3; D gene ambiguous. CDR1 ENHRY and CDR2 SYGVKD come from the germline V gene. With 1 base removed from V and 2 bases from J, the gap between germline ends came to 10 bases. CDR3 length equals 15 residues. CDR3 DNA sequence: TGTGCCATCAGTGAGTTGCGCACAGCCACAGATACGCAGTATTTT. This codes for CAISELRTATDTQYF.

The chain joins TRBV28 to TRBJ2-7; D is undetermined. With 7 bases removed from V and 8 bases from J, the gap between germline ends came to 12 bases. CDR1 and CDR2 from the germline V gene are MDHEN and SYDVKM. CDR3 size: 11 residues. CDR3 amino acids: CASNDGRKQYV. CDR3 sequence (DNA): TGTGCCAGCAATGATGGAAGAAAGCAGTACGTC.

This chain joins TRBV21-1 and TRBJ1-1. TRBV21-1 is a known pseudogene. The CDR3 runs to 16 residues. The CDR3 loop reads CASSKARRGANTEAFF. The CDR3 DNA is TGTGCCAGCAGCAAAGCGAGGCGGGGCGCGAACACTGAAGCTTTCTTT.

The genes are TRBV7-8 and TRBJ2-3; 9 nucleotides match TRBD2. The V gene end was trimmed by 5 bases and the J gene end by 2 bases; junction bases not matched to a gene: 11. Looked up from germline, CDR1 is SGHVS and CDR2 is FQNEAQ. This CDR3 region has 17 residues. CDR3 nucleotides: TGTGCCAGCAGCGCGGGGAGCGGGAGGACCTACACAGATACGCAGTATTTT. Translated: CASSAGSGRTYTDTQYF.

This clone has a single count. The chain employs TRBV3-1 (or the pseudogene TRBV3-2) and TRBJ2-3; D not certain. The CDR3 runs to 14 residues. Trimming left V 1 base short and J 3 bases short, with 8 bases between. Germline V lookup: CDR1 LGHDT, CDR2 YNNKEL (reference sequence). The CDR3 reads CASSQGKRTDTQYF. Written as DNA, the CDR3 is TGTGCCAGCAGCCAAGGAAAGAGAACAGATACGCAGTATTTT.

V and J are TRBV27 and TRBJ2-1, with a tentative D call TRBD2 (5 bases). The CDR3 consists of 14 residues. The germline CDR1 and CDR2 sequences are MNHEY and SMNVEV (reference sequence). Between the trimmed V and J ends, which lost 6 bases and 2 bases, there was a span of 11 bases. The DNA of the CDR3 is TGTGCCAGCAGCCTCCGGGGAGCCTACAATGAGCAGTTCTTC. Its protein is CASSLRGAYNEQFF.

The CDR3 DNA is TGTGCCAGCAGTTACTCGATGGGGCCTGGCTCCTACGAGCAGTACGTC. This codes for CASSYSMGPGSYEQYV. This chain connects TRBV6-5 to TRBJ2-7; weak D call: TRBD1 (5 bases). Between the trimmed V and J ends, which lost 0 bases and 0 bases, there was a span of 12 bases. The CDR3 has 16 amino acids. The germline V gene encodes CDR1 MNHEY and CDR2 SVGAGI.

V usage is TRBV5-6 and J usage is TRBJ2-1; D gene uncertain. Germline V gives CDR1 SGHDT, CDR2 YYEEEE. This CDR3 is 12 amino acids long. V was clipped by 2 bases and J by 8 bases, with 8 bases between them. CDR3 region: CASSFRFHEQFF. DNA of the CDR3: TGTGCCAGCAGCTTCCGATTCCATGAGCAGTTCTTC. The full variable domain, with the rest looked up from reference TRBV5-6 and TRBJ2-1, is DAGVTQSPTHLIKTRGQQVTLRCSPKSGHDTVSWYQQALGQGPQFIFQYYEEEERQRGNFPDRFSGHQFPNYSSELNVNALLLGDSALYLCASSFRFHEQFFGPGTRLTVL.